This TCR beta chain is from a study of PD-1 blockade in classical Hodgkin lymphoma. Broader study findings: CD4+ TCR diversity rose significantly by C4D1, and CD8+ TCR diversity did not.

On this clone: What it binds is unknown.

Every single patient, without exception, relapsed after autologous stem cell transplantation, and brentuximab vedotin exposure varied. This CDR3 is 14 amino acids long. CDR1 and CDR2 (germline): MDHEN, SYDVKM. V was trimmed by 2 bases and J by 6 bases, leaving 14 bases between them. This table comes from immunoSEQ multiplex PCR, and its TCRdb copy is limited to in-frame clones, with some not included. The table records 70,000 or so clones, 90% to 95% of them present only once. The receptor was derived from a human donor with classical Hodgkin lymphoma. The sample here was peripheral blood mononuclear cells (PBMCs), taken at baseline. V and J are TRBV28 and TRBJ2-7; D might be TRBD1 or TRBD2, each matching 7 bases. The CDR3 sequence is CASSLAREGAEQYF. CDR3 bases: TGTGCCAGCAGTTTAGCCAGGGAGGGGGCCGAGCAGTACTTC. Complete variable domain (other parts from reference TRBV28 and TRBJ2-7): DVKVTQSSRYLVKRTGEKVFLECVQDMDHENMFWYRQDPGLGLRLIYFSYDVKMKEKGDIPEGYSVSREKKERFSLILESASTNQTSMYLCASSLAREGAEQYFGPGTRLTVT.